One and the same sample provided the 9 T cell receptor beta chains below, sequenced in a study of blood T cell repertoires in COVID-19. Only in-frame clones appear in the TCRdb table, and some are missing; sequencing was by immunoSEQ multiplex PCR. Of a few hundred thousand clones listed, around 90% are singletons. The material sequenced was PBMCs or T cells enriched from blood (not recorded which). The receptors shown here come from a woman between 18 and 30 years old with acute COVID-19.

This clone showed up just a few times. The chain joins TRBV7-2 to TRBJ2-2; D is unresolved. Trimming pared 1 base from V and 5 bases from J, leaving 8 bases between. The CDR3 runs 14 residues. Germline CDR1 SGHTA, CDR2 FQGNSA. CDR3 sequence reads: CASSLVWRTGELFF. The CDR3 DNA reads TGTGCCAGCAGCTTAGTCTGGCGGACCGGGGAGCTGTTTTTT.

This clone showed up just once. The chain links TRBV28 to TRBJ2-5, with D perhaps matching TRBD2 (6 bases). V dropped 3 bases and J dropped 1 base, with 12 bases sitting between them. The CDR3 is made up of 15 amino acids. CDR1 is MDHEN and CDR2 is SYDVKM in the germline V gene. The CDR3 sequence is CASSFHMGGQETQYF. The CDR3 coding sequence is TGTGCCAGCAGTTTCCATATGGGGGGCCAAGAGACCCAGTACTTC.

The V gene is TRBV2, the J gene TRBJ2-4, with 8 bases fitting TRBD1. The CDR3 loop spans 15 amino acids. After removal of 2 bases from V and 3 bases from J, the junction contained 3 bases not matched to a gene. Looked up from germline, CDR1 is SNHLY and CDR2 is FYNNEI. For the CDR3, the DNA is TGTGCCAGCAGTGAACAGGGGGCGGGCAAAAACATTCAGTACTTC. This encodes CASSEQGAGKNIQYF. The full variable domain, with the rest looked up from reference TRBV2 and TRBJ2-4, is EPEVTQTPSHQVTQMGQEVILRCVPISNHLYFYWYRQILGQKVEFLVSFYNNEISEKSEIFDDQFSVERPDGSNFTLKIRSTKLEDSAMYFCASSEQGAGKNIQYFGAGTRLSVL.

This chain links TRBV11-3 with TRBJ2-5; 13 bases are shared with TRBD2. The trim removed 5 bases at V and 5 bases at J, leaving 5 bases unmatched. This CDR3 comprises 15 residues. CDR1 SGHNT and CDR2 YENEEA come from the germline V gene. In DNA, the CDR3 is TGTGCCAGCAGCGCCGGACTAGCGGGAGTGGAGACCCAGTACTTC. It encodes CASSAGLAGVETQYF.

The rearrangement uses TRBV19 and TRBJ2-7; 9 bases are shared with TRBD1. Trimming cost V 4 bases and J 4 bases; bases outside gene matches: 8. Germline V gene data show CDR1 as LNHDA and CDR2 as SQIVND (reference sequence). CDR3 size: 15 residues. The CDR3 region has the DNA TGTGCCAGTAGTAGATCCGGGACAGGGATTTACGAGCAGTACTTC. Its protein is CASSRSGTGIYEQYF.

The chain joins TRBV11-2 to TRBJ2-5, with 13 bases aligning to TRBD2. The CDR3 sequence is 15 residues long. Unmatched junction bases numbered 7, after V lost 7 bases and J lost 5 bases. Germline lookup yields CDR1 SGHAT and CDR2 FQNNGV. This CDR3 is CASTYPGLAGETQYF. CDR3 nucleotide sequence: TGTGCCAGCACCTATCCGGGACTAGCGGGGGAGACCCAGTACTTC.

The chain joins TRBV28 to TRBJ2-2, with TRBD1 matching over 10 bases. The length of the CDR3 is 16 residues. CDR1 is MDHEN, CDR2 SYDVKM, per germline. V lost 4 bases to trimming and J lost 4 bases; unmatched junction nucleotides: 6. The CDR3: CASSSPDRGPTGELFF. The CDR3 coding sequence is TGTGCCAGCAGTTCGCCCGACAGGGGGCCCACCGGGGAGCTGTTTTTT.

The V and J genes are TRBV7-2 and TRBJ1-6; D unclear. Between the trimmed V and J ends, which lost 2 bases and 7 bases, there was a span of 9 bases. The CDR3 runs to 14 residues. Germline CDR1 reads SGHTA; CDR2 reads FQGNSA. DNA for the CDR3: TGTGCCAGCAGCTTATTAGTCCTCAATTCACCCCTCCACTTT. It codes for CASSLLVLNSPLHF.

CDR3 in amino acids: CASSFTQTANTEAFF. The CDR3, as DNA: TGTGCCAGTAGTTTTACTCAGACAGCGAACACTGAAGCTTTCTTT. The chain couples TRBV19 to TRBJ1-1; possibly TRBD1 for D (5 bases). The V end was cut by 5 bases, the J end by 1 base, with 14 bases between. Germline V lookup: CDR1 LNHDA, CDR2 SQIVND (reference sequence). This CDR3 comprises 15 residues.